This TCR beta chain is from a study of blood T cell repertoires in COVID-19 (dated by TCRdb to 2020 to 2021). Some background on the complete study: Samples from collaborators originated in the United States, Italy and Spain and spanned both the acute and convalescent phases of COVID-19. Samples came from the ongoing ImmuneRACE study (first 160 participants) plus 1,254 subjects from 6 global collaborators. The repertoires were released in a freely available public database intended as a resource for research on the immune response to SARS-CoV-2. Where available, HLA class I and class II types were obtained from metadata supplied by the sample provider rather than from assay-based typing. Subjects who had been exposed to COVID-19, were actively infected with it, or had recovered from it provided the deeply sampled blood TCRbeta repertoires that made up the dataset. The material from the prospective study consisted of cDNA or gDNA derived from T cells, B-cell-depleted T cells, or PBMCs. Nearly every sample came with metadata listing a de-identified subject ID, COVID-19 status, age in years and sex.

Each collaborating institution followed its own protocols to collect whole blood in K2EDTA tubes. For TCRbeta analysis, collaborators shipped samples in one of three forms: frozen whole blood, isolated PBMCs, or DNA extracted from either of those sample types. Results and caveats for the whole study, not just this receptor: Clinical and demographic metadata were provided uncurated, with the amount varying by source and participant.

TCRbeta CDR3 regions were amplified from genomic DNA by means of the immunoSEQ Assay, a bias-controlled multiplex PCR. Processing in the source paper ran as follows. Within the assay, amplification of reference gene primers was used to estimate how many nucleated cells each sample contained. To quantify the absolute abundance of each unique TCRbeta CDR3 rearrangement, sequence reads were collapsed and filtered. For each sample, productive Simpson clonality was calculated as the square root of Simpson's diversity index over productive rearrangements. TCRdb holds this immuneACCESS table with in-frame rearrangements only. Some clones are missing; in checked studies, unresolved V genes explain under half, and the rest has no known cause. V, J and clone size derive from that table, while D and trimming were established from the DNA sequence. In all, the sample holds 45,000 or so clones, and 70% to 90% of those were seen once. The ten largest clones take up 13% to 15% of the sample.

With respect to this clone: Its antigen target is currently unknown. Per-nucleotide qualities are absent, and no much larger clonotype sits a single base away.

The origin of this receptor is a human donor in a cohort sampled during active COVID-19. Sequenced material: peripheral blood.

CDR3 reads: CASSLIGVGPGNEQFF. DNA sequence: TGTGCCAGCAGCTTGATCGGGGTTGGGCCTGGCAATGAGCAGTTCTTC. This chain is built from TRBV7-2 and TRBJ2-1; possibly the D gene is TRBD2, per 5 matching bases. The trim is 3 bases for V and 6 bases for J, with a gap of 18 bases between the germline ends. From its cysteine to its phenylalanine, the CDR3 spans 16 amino acids. The kept DNA is CDR3 alone, 48 bases in frame from the first base. Reading the germline V gene gives CDR1 SGHTA and CDR2 FQGNSA.